Listed below are T cell receptor beta chains from one sample, sequenced in a study of Ad26.COV2.S vaccination and SARS-CoV-2 variants. TCRdb's table, derived via immunoSEQ multiplex PCR, lists solely in-frame clones and lacks some. The sample includes roughly 400,000 clones, about 90% of them seen just once. Sequenced here: peripheral blood, sampled in a trial of Ad26.COV2.S vaccine versus placebo. These receptor sequences come from a person between 18 and 65 years old who received the Ad26.COV2.S COVID-19 vaccine or a placebo. The CDR3 runs from the conserved cysteine through the conserved F or W. Clone size is stated in some rows and not others, as once, few, many or a class when expanded.

j_call v_call clone_size cdr3_aa
TRBJ1-2 TRBV13 NA CASSRTGGEGYTF
TRBJ1-3 TRBV20-1 NA CSASRSHPGGNTIYF
TRBJ1-1 TRBV19 NA CASRHGGTLNTEAFF
TRBJ2-2 TRBV19 NA CASSISDTGELFF
TRBJ2-1 TRBV7-3 few CASSQPGDDEQFF
TRBJ2-7 TRBV28 NA CASSLGASGTTEQYF
TRBJ2-2 TRBV9 NA CASSVERGTGELFF
TRBJ2-1 TRBV29-1 NA CSVEGIGYNEQFF
TRBJ2-7 TRBV30 NA CAWSVGRTAAYEQYF
TRBJ2-2 TRBV19 NA CASIGVIATGELFF
TRBJ2-2 TRBV7-9 NA CASSLASGIHTGELFF
TRBJ2-7 TRBV7-2 NA CASSLGPPKSSYEQYF
TRBJ2-7 TRBV5-1 NA CASRMAVAGEQYF
TRBJ1-2 TRBV2 NA CASRSRGTYGYTF
TRBJ2-7 TRBV27 NA CASSITGRSYEQYF
TRBJ2-1 TRBV7-3 NA CASSQDSYNEQFF
TRBJ2-3 TRBV9 NA CASSVAGSTDTQYF
TRBJ2-5 TRBV7-9 NA CASRGTKGQETQYF
TRBJ2-3 TRBV5-4 NA CASSLGADSPDTQYF
TRBJ2-7 TRBV28 NA CASRQALAASGQYF
TRBJ2-3 TRBV7-7 NA CASSLRGADTQYF
TRBJ2-1 TRBV25-1 NA CASSESTDRGFYNEQFF